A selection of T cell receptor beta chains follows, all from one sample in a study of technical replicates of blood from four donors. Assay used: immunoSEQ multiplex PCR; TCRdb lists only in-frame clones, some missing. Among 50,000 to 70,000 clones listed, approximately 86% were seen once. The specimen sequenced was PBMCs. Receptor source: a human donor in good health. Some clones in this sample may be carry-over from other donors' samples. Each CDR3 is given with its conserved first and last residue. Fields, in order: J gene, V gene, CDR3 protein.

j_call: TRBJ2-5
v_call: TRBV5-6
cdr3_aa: CASSLGQGVTETQYF

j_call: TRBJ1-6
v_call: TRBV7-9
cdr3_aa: CASSSGQANSPLHF

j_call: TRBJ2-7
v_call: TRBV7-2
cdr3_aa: CASGGASRLLEQYF

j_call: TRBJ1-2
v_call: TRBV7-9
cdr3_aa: CASSPWGREVYGYTF

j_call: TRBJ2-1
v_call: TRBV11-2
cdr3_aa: CASSQVRGAVYNEQFF

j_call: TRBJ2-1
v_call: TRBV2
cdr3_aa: CASSQTSAAPNEQFF

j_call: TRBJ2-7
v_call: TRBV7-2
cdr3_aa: CASMLDRDEQYF

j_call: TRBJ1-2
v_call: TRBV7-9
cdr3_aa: CASSLGGYGYTF

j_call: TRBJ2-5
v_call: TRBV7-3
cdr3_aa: CASSPSGGAQETQYF

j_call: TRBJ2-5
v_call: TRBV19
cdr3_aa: CASSTRQGITSETQYF

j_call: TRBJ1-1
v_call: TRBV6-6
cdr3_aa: CASSYPGQETTEAFF

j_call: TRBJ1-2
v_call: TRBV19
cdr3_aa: CASTTTGTGGVYGYTF

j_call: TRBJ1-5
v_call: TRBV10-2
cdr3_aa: CASRPEGYQPQHF

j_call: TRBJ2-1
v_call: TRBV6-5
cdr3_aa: CASIAGGEWYNEQFF

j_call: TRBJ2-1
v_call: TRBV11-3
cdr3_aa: CASSYRGLAGKNEQFF

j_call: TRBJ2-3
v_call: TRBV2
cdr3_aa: CASSADTQYF

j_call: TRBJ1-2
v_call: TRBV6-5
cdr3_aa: CASRTGSYGYTF

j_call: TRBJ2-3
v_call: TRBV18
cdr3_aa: CASSPRVGTEGDTQYF

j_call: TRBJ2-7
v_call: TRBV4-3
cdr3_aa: CASSQEWPGGSYEQYF

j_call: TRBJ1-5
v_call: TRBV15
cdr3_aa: CATSRNEYQPQHF

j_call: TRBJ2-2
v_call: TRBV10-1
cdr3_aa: CASSGHLGELFF

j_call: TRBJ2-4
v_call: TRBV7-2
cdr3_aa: CASSLGGGLAKNIQYF

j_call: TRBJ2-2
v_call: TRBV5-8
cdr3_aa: CASSLGDTYANTGELFF